One sample yielded the 9 T cell receptor beta chains listed below, sequenced in a study of blood T cell repertoires in COVID-19. Repertoires were generated with immunoSEQ multiplex PCR, while TCRdb's copy carries only in-frame clones and drops some. The sample has under 250,000 clones; 70% to 90% are singletons. The source material was PBMCs or T cells enriched from blood (not recorded which). These receptors were taken from a man in his thirties or forties who had recovered from COVID-19.

The chain joins TRBV29-1 to TRBJ2-1; D perhaps matches TRBD2 (6 bases). CDR1 and CDR2 (germline): SQVTM, ANQGSEA. Trimming removed 7 bases from V and 12 bases from J, with 19 bases in between. This CDR3 has 12 amino acids. The CDR3 nucleotides are TGCAGCGCCGGGACTCGCGGCTCTGCGCAGTTCTTC. Translating gives CSAGTRGSAQFF.

The rearrangement joins TRBV27 to TRBJ2-7; possibly TRBD1 for D (5 bases). From germline, CDR1 is MNHEY and CDR2 SMNVEV (reference sequence). V lost 3 bases to trimming and J lost 6 bases, with 18 bases between them. This CDR3 has 15 residues. CDR3 protein: CASSLGPPAHREQYF. Here the CDR3 DNA reads TGTGCCAGCAGTTTGGGGCCTCCAGCTCACCGCGAGCAGTACTTC.

The chain is built from TRBV2 and TRBJ2-7, with TRBD1 matching over 9 bases. This CDR3 is 13 amino acids long. The germline V gene encodes CDR1 SNHLY and CDR2 FYNNEI. J was trimmed by 3 bases and V by 5 bases; bases with no gene match: 2. CDR3 nucleotides: TGTGCCAGCAGTTGGGGACAGGGCTACGAGCAGTACTTC. Protein sequence: CASSWGQGYEQYF.

The chain uses TRBV5-1 and TRBJ2-5, with 7 bases that match TRBD2. Germline CDR1 SGHRS, CDR2 YFSETQ. The CDR3 contains 14 residues. The V segment lost 1 base and the J segment 3 bases; nucleotides outside the gene matches: 3. CDR3 bases: TGCGCCAGCAGCTTGCGGGACTACAAAGAGACCCAGTACTTC. It codes for CASSLRDYKETQYF.

The rearrangement joins TRBV5-5 to TRBJ2-7; possibly TRBD2 for D (6 bases). The V gene lost 3 bases and the J gene lost 2 bases, with 18 bases spanning the gap. Per germline, CDR1 SGHKS and CDR2 YYEKEE (reference sequence). The CDR3 sequence is 16 residues long. CDR3 sequence reads: CASSSSGSWGAYEQYF. CDR3 DNA sequence: TGTGCCAGCAGCTCCTCCGGGAGTTGGGGAGCCTACGAGCAGTACTTC.

The count of this clone is one. The chain couples TRBV5-6 to TRBJ1-2; TRBD1 matches 8 bases. In germline, CDR1 is SGHDT, CDR2 YYEEEE. V shed 3 bases, J shed 6 bases, and the junction held 4 bases outside the gene matches. CDR3 length: 13 residues. In DNA form, the CDR3 reads TGTGCCAGCAGCTCAATGGACAGGGATGGCTACACCTTC. Translation: CASSSMDRDGYTF.

The V gene is TRBV2, the J gene TRBJ1-1; D call uncertain. Germline CDR1 and CDR2: SNHLY and FYNNEI. CDR3 size: 13 residues. Trimming pared 7 bases from V and 5 bases from J, leaving 14 bases between. CDR3 loop: CASTYPGGTEAFF. CDR3 bases: TGTGCCAGCACTTATCCGGGTGGGACTGAAGCTTTCTTT.

This clone appeared a single time. The rearrangement uses TRBV6-5 and TRBJ1-2; D is possibly TRBD1 (5 bases). The CDR3 consists of 14 residues. The ends were cut back, 8 bases at V and 2 bases at J, with 15 bases in the middle. The germline CDR1 and CDR2 sequences are MNHEY and SVGAGI. This CDR3 reads CASLQPGGNYGYTF. CDR3 DNA: TGTGCCAGCTTACAACCGGGGGGGAACTATGGCTACACCTTC.

The chain joins TRBV29-1 to TRBJ2-7; D unclear. Deletions cut 1 base from V and 2 bases from J, with 9 bases between. This CDR3 is built from 13 residues. Per the germline V gene, CDR1 is SQVTM and CDR2 is ANQGSEA. The CDR3 nucleotides read TGCAGCGTTGAAGGTAGCTCCACCTACGAGCAGTACTTC. Translation: CSVEGSSTYEQYF.